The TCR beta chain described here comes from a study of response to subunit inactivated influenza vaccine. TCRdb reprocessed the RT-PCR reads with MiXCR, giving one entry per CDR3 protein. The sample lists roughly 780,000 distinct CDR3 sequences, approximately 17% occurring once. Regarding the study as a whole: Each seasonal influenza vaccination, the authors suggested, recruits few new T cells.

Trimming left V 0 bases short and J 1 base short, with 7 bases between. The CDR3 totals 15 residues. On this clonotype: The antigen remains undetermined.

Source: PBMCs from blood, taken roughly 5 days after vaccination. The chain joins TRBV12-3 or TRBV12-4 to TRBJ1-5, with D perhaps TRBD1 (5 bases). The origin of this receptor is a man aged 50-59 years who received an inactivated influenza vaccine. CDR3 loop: CASSLAGDSNQPQHF. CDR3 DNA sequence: TGTGCCAGCAGTTTAGCTGGGGACAGCAATCAGCCCCAGCATTTT.